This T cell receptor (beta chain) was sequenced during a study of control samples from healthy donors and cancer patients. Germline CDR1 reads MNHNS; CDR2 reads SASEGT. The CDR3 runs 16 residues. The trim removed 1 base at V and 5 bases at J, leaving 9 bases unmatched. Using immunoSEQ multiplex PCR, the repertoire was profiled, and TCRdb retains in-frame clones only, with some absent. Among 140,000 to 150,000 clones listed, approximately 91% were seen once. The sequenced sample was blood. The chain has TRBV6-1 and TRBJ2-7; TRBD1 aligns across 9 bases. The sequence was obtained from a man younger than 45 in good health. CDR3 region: CASSEDQYRGLDEQYF. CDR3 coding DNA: TGTGCCAGCAGTGAAGATCAGTACAGGGGGCTGGACGAGCAGTACTTC.